The 14 T cell receptor beta chains below all came from one sample that was sequenced in a study of blood T cell repertoires in COVID-19. The table came from immunoSEQ multiplex PCR; TCRdb's copy has only in-frame clones and leaves some out. This table holds roughly 58,000 clones, 72% found once. Sequenced input: PBMCs or T cells enriched from blood (not recorded which). The receptors shown here come from a woman aged 60 to 75 who had been exposed to COVID-19.

The chain is built from TRBV3-1 (or the pseudogene TRBV3-2) and TRBJ1-1, with D uncertain. The length of the CDR3 is 13 residues. Looked up from germline, CDR1 is LGHDT and CDR2 is YNNKEL (reference sequence). The ends were cut back, 7 bases at V and 1 base at J, with 10 bases in the middle. This chain's CDR3 is CASTQAGNTEAFF. The CDR3 DNA follows: TGTGCCAGCACCCAGGCGGGGAACACTGAAGCTTTCTTT.

This rearrangement joins TRBV7-2 to TRBJ2-7, with 9 bases matching TRBD2. J lost 3 bases, V lost 8 bases, and 5 bases had no gene match. This CDR3 region has 13 residues. Germline-derived CDR1 and CDR2 are SGHTA and FQGNSA. CDR3 in amino acids: CASGTSGYYEQYF. The CDR3 bases are TGTGCCAGCGGAACTAGCGGGTACTACGAGCAGTACTTC. Supplemented by reference TRBV7-2 and TRBJ2-7, the full variable domain reads GAGVSQSPSNKVTEKGKDVELRCDPISGHTALYWYRQSLGQGLEFLIYFQGNSAPDKSGLPSDRFSAERTGGSVSTLTIQRTQQEDSAVYLCASGTSGYYEQYFGPGTRLTVT.

This clone has a count of ten or more. The rearrangement links TRBV5-5 to TRBJ1-1; D ambiguous. Trimming removed 3 bases at V and 3 bases at J, with 15 bases between. The CDR3 runs 15 residues. Germline V gives CDR1 SGHKS, CDR2 YYEKEE (reference sequence). In DNA, the CDR3 is TGTGCCAGCAGCTGGAGGGCTTTGGGTGACACTGAAGCTTTCTTT. Translation: CASSWRALGDTEAFF.

The J gene is TRBJ2-2, the V gene TRBV7-9; the match to TRBD1 covers 9 bases. The CDR3 is made up of 16 amino acids. J gave up 4 bases and V 1 base, and 4 bases lay outside the gene matches. CDR1 is SEHNR and CDR2 is FQNEAQ in the germline V gene (reference sequence). The CDR3 sequence: CASSLGGQGRTGELFF. In DNA form, the CDR3 reads TGTGCCAGCAGCTTAGGGGGACAGGGTCGCACCGGGGAGCTGTTTTTT.

J is TRBJ2-7 and V is TRBV7-9, with D possibly being TRBD1 (6 bases). Trimming cost V 5 bases and J 0 bases, with 8 bases left between them. The germline gives CDR1 SEHNR, CDR2 FQNEAQ (reference sequence). The CDR3 extends over 13 amino acids. The CDR3 nucleotides are TGTGCCAGCAGCAACAGGGTCTCCTACGAGCAGTACTTC. Its protein is CASSNRVSYEQYF.

The CDR3 bases are TGCGCCAGCAGTGGCGGGGGGAGGGAGCAGTACTTC. As protein: CASSGGGREQYF. The chain couples TRBV5-1 to TRBJ2-7, with 8 bases that match TRBD2. Germline values: CDR1 SGHRS, CDR2 YFSETQ. The CDR3 runs 12 residues. Trimming removed 5 bases from V and 7 bases from J; junction bases left unmatched: 5. Using reference TRBV5-1 and TRBJ2-7 for the parts outside the CDR3, the full variable domain is KAGVTQTPRYLIKTRGQQVTLSCSPISGHRSVSWYQQTPGQGLQFLFEYFSETQRNKGNFPGRFSGRQFSNSRSEMNVSTLELGDSALYLCASSGGGREQYFGPGTRLTVT.

The rearrangement links TRBV30 to TRBJ1-1; no clear D gene. This CDR3 is built from 13 residues. Germline CDR1 GTSNPN, CDR2 SVGIG (reference sequence). Trimming removed 3 bases at V and 5 bases at J, with 13 bases between. The CDR3 DNA reads TGTGCCTGGAGCCTCCGGAGTGGGACTGAAGCTTTCTTT. It encodes CAWSLRSGTEAFF.

The chain uses TRBV19 and TRBJ2-7; 8 positions match TRBD1. Germline V gene data show CDR1 as LNHDA and CDR2 as SQIVND (reference sequence). V shed 6 bases and J 3 bases; nucleotides not matched to a gene: 10. There are 15 residues in the CDR3. CDR3: CASSQDRDGRYEQYF. CDR3 nucleotide sequence: TGTGCCAGTAGCCAGGACAGGGATGGACGCTACGAGCAGTACTTC.

This clone was detected only once. The chain joins TRBV27 to TRBJ1-2; possible D gene TRBD1, 5 bases. V dropped 2 bases and J dropped 4 bases, with 8 bases sitting between them. From germline, CDR1 is MNHEY and CDR2 SMNVEV (reference sequence). The CDR3 covers 13 residues. Here the CDR3 reads CASSLQGSYGYTF. The CDR3 DNA sequence: TGTGCCAGCAGTTTACAGGGCAGCTATGGCTACACCTTC.

This clone has only one observation. The J gene is TRBJ1-3, the V gene TRBV27, with D uncertain. The CDR3 is 14 amino acids. The V end lost 8 bases, the J end lost 4 bases, and 15 bases lay between the germline ends. The V gene's germline CDR1 is MNHEY and CDR2 SMNVEV (reference sequence). The CDR3 bases are TGTGCCAGCTCACTCGGGGTGAGGGGAAACACCATATATTTT. Its protein product is CASSLGVRGNTIYF.

This clone appeared a single time. The gene calls are TRBV3-1 (or the pseudogene TRBV3-2) and TRBJ1-1; D might be TRBD1 (6 bases). The V and J ends lost 8 bases and 0 bases respectively, with 13 bases between them. CDR3 length: 14 amino acids. Germline CDR1 is LGHDT and CDR2 is YNNKEL (reference sequence). CDR3 loop: CASQGRGMNTEAFF. In DNA, the CDR3 is TGTGCCAGCCAGGGGAGGGGGATGAACACTGAAGCTTTCTTT.

The chain joins TRBV19 to TRBJ2-1, with 9 positions matching TRBD2. The CDR3 extends over 21 amino acids. The germline gives CDR1 LNHDA, CDR2 SQIVND (reference sequence). J gave up 0 bases and V 3 bases, and 18 bases lay outside the gene matches. DNA of the CDR3: TGTGCCAGTAGTATCTCGTTCCGCGGGAGGGCCCCCGACAGCTCCTACAATGAGCAGTTCTTC. Its translation is CASSISFRGRAPDSSYNEQFF.

This sequence joins TRBV18 and TRBJ1-6; 7 bases are shared with TRBD1. The CDR3 is 14 amino acids. CDR1 is KGHSH and CDR2 is LQKENI in the germline V gene. The J segment lost 7 bases and the V segment lost 4 bases, leaving 4 bases of the junction unmatched. The CDR3 region has the DNA TGTGCCAGCTCACTAGGACAGGAGAATTCACCCCTCCACTTT. Translating gives CASSLGQENSPLHF.

V gene TRBV6-5 combines with J gene TRBJ2-3, with D perhaps matching TRBD2 (6 bases). CDR3 length: 13 amino acids. The germline V gene encodes CDR1 MNHEY and CDR2 SVGAGI. The V end lost 0 bases, the J end lost 5 bases, and 6 bases lay between the germline ends. CDR3 residues: CASSYSEGDTQYF. CDR3 coding DNA: TGTGCCAGCAGTTACTCGGAGGGAGATACGCAGTATTTT.